Below, one T cell receptor beta chain is given with its context. Its target antigen remains unknown. No base quality values were provided; no much bigger clone lies one nucleotide off. Inclusive of the bounding cysteine and phenylalanine, the CDR3 is 14 residues long. The entry retains the CDR3 DNA only, 42 bases that are in frame from base 1. The germline V gene specifies MNHEY as CDR1 and SVGAGI as CDR2. The junction carries 14 bases between V and J, which are trimmed by 6 bases and 5 bases respectively. This sample was included in a study of memory CD4+ T cells and cytomegalovirus serostatus (dated by TCRdb to between 2018 and 2021). The study in broad terms: A total of around 35 healthy Belgian adults, of whom 9 were CMV seropositive and about 25 were CMV seronegative, were included in the cohort. To replicate a published TCR-based CMV serostatus classifier, the researchers sequenced the CD4+ memory TCRbeta repertoires of a Belgian cohort whose cytomegalovirus serostatus was known. What the study reported, not specific to this receptor: For predicting CMV serostatus, the median bootstrapped AUC was 0.95 using the original framework and about 0.89 using a US-trained random forest. Among the 150 to 200 previously reported CMV-associated TCRbeta sequences, 67 showed up in the CD4+ memory repertoires, with each one found in between one and five individuals. Only CD4+CD45RO+ memory cells were sequenced, in contrast to the original study, in which naive and memory CD4+ and CD8+ populations were covered. On the Belgian cohort, the classifier built on the original framework reached a median bootstrapped AUC of roughly 0.96, with a 95% CI of 0.76-1.00. The results were interpreted as suggesting that the CMV-associated TCR signature is mostly present in the CD4+ memory repertoire.

A FACSAria II was used to sort memory CD4+ T cells, defined as single viable CD3+CD4+CD8-CD45RO+ cells. To determine CMV serostatus, a Roche Elecsys assay was used that detects serum IgG against CMV pp150, pp28, p38 and p52. After thawing, total CD4+ T cells were enriched by positive selection with CD4 magnetic microbeads. The samples came from a separate study whose specific focus was interrogating the CD4+ T cell memory repertoire. Peripheral blood mononuclear cells were isolated and cryopreserved following standard operating procedures; serum was stored at -80 °C. The staining relied on CD3-PerCP (BW264/56), CD4-APC (RPA-T4), CD45RO-PE (UCHT1) and CD8-Pacific Orange (3B5) antibodies, and Sytox blue was used to exclude non-viable cells. The Quick-DNA Microprep Kit was used to extract genomic DNA from the sorted cells. Amplification of TCRbeta DNA was done with the immunoSEQ hsTCRbeta kit, following the protocol from the manufacturer. An Illumina MiSeq instrument was used to sequence the TCRbeta libraries. Under the source paper's analysis protocol: Removing out-of-frame sequences left some 2,200,000 distinct TCRbeta sequences, an average of roughly 67,000 per individual. Each individual was scored by the count of 150 to 200 previously reported CMV-associated TCRbeta sequences and the total productive distinct TCRbeta count. A beta-binomial model was reimplemented in Python, and scikit-learn random forests with default parameters were trained on data from the US cohort. Classifier performance on the Belgian cohort was reported as the median AUC with percentile confidence intervals calculated over 10,000 bootstrap iterations. TCRdb's version of the immuneACCESS table is confined to in-frame rearrangements and falls short of the full clone set. An unresolved V gene accounts for under half of the shortfall where checked; the remainder is of unknown origin. D and trimming come from the DNA, and the V and J calls and clone size come from that table. The sample table lists 50,000 or so clones, approximately 81% of them with a count of one. The ten largest account for 1.2% of the sample.

Sequencing was done on a sample of memory CD4+ T cells from blood. The TCR was taken from an adult in good health and CMV-seropositive. The chain was built from TRBV6-5 and TRBJ1-5; TRBD1 might be the D gene, on 5 matching bases. Here is the DNA: TGTGCCAGCAGGGGACCTCAAGAGGATCAGCCCCAGCATTTT. Translated, this gives CASRGPQEDQPQHF.